This is a list of T cell receptor beta chains from one sample in a study of blood T cell repertoires in COVID-19. Some clones are missing from TCRdb's copy, which holds only in-frame ones; the method was immunoSEQ multiplex PCR. The sample has approximately 290,000 clones; around 90% are singletons. The sample taken for sequencing was peripheral blood. The receptors were sampled from a man younger than 30 with active or convalescent COVID-19. The CDR3 runs from the conserved cysteine through the conserved F or W. The D gene is left open where the match is weak. The size of a clone is reported for some rows only, either as once, few or many, or as a class for expanded clones.

j_call,clone_size,d_call,v_call,cdr3_aa,cdr3_nt
TRBJ1-3,once,NA,TRBV4-1,CASSQGPRDSGNTIYF,TGCGCCAGCAGCCAAGGACCCAGGGACTCTGGAAACACCATATATTTT
TRBJ1-2,NA,NA,TRBV19,CASSKGQFLYGYTF,TGTGCCAGTAGCAAAGGACAGTTCCTCTATGGCTACACCTTC
TRBJ2-7,NA,NA,TRBV14,CASSQVGGGPDYEQYF,TGTGCCAGCAGCCAAGTAGGGGGGGGACCCGACTACGAGCAGTACTTC
TRBJ2-1,NA,NA,TRBV7-9,CASSLGAGASHHQFF,TGTGCCAGCAGCTTAGGTGCAGGGGCCAGCCACCACCAGTTCTTC
TRBJ2-2,NA,TRBD2,TRBV19,CASTGGLDGELFF,TGTGCCAGTACGGGGGGGCTGGACGGGGAGCTGTTTTTT
TRBJ2-3,NA,NA,TRBV19,CASSVGWIRTSTDTQYF,TGTGCCAGTAGTGTAGGGTGGATCAGGACTAGCACAGATACGCAGTATTTT
TRBJ2-7,NA,NA,TRBV11-3,CASSLSGANEQYF,TGTGCCAGCAGCTTAAGTGGGGCCAACGAGCAGTACTTC
TRBJ1-5,NA,TRBD1,TRBV29-1,CSAGTGLQPQHF,TGCAGCGCTGGGACAGGGCTTCAGCCCCAGCATTTT
TRBJ1-5,NA,TRBD1,TRBV3-1/TRBV3-2,CASSDRDRGLPQHF,TGTGCCAGCAGCGACCGGGACAGGGGGCTTCCCCAGCATTTT
TRBJ1-1,once,NA,TRBV18,CASSPSWAGNTEAFF,TGTGCCAGCTCACCGAGTTGGGCAGGGAACACTGAAGCTTTCTTT
TRBJ2-7,NA,NA,TRBV19,CASSIGTGRGEQYF,TGTGCCAGTAGTATAGGCACAGGGCGAGGGGAGCAGTACTTC
TRBJ2-7,once,TRBD1,TRBV4-1,CASSAPRTGLREQYF,TGCGCCAGCAGCGCGCCAAGGACAGGGCTAAGGGAGCAGTACTTC
TRBJ2-2,NA,NA,TRBV3-1/TRBV3-2,CASSLKTGNTGELFF,TGTGCCAGCAGCCTCAAGACGGGAAACACCGGGGAGCTGTTTTTT
TRBJ2-3,NA,NA,TRBV2,CASDSLGTDTQYF,TGTGCCAGCGACAGTTTGGGCACAGATACGCAGTATTTT
TRBJ2-3,NA,NA,TRBV14,CASSQEISRGKQYF,TGTGCCAGCAGCCAAGAGATCAGCCGGGGGAAGCAGTATTTT
TRBJ2-3,NA,NA,TRBV5-5,CASSSNPNRVGGTDTQYF,TGTGCCAGCAGCTCCAACCCCAACAGGGTAGGGGGCACAGATACGCAGTATTTT
TRBJ2-1,NA,NA,TRBV5-1,CASSLVLNEQFF,TGCGCCAGCAGCTTGGTTCTCAATGAGCAGTTCTTC
TRBJ1-4,NA,NA,TRBV10-1,CASSVFMGWYEKLFF,TGCGCCAGTAGCGTTTTTATGGGCTGGTATGAAAAACTGTTTTTT
TRBJ2-7,NA,NA,TRBV7-3,CASSLNGAYEQYF,TGTGCCAGCAGCTTAAACGGTGCCTACGAGCAGTACTTC
TRBJ2-3,once,TRBD2,TRBV7-3,CASSPGRVAGDTQYF,TGTGCCAGCAGCCCAGGGAGAGTAGCGGGAGATACGCAGTATTTT
TRBJ1-2,NA,TRBD1,TRBV7-9,CASSLGTEINYGYTF,TGTGCCAGCAGCCTGGGGACAGAAATTAACTATGGCTACACCTTC
TRBJ2-7,NA,TRBD2,TRBV27,CASSTLAGGPSYEQYF,TGTGCCAGCAGCACCCTAGCGGGAGGACCATCCTACGAGCAGTACTTC
TRBJ1-6,NA,TRBD1,TRBV6-6,CAFRQGANSPLHF,TGTGCCTTCAGACAGGGAGCGAATTCACCCCTCCACTTT
TRBJ1-4,NA,NA,TRBV5-1,CASSLDNRVRGDYEKLFF,TGCGCCAGCAGCTTGGACAATAGGGTCAGGGGAGATTACGAAAAACTGTTTTTT
TRBJ2-7,NA,TRBD2,TRBV2,CASSVAAGDYEQYF,TGTGCCAGCAGTGTGGCAGCGGGGGACTACGAGCAGTACTTC
TRBJ2-3,NA,NA,TRBV27,CASSLVGADTQYF,TGTGCCAGCAGTTTGGTAGGGGCAGATACGCAGTATTTT
TRBJ2-7,NA,TRBD2,TRBV5-4,CASSSKTSGSAYEQYF,TGTGCCAGCAGCTCCAAGACTAGCGGGAGCGCCTACGAGCAGTACTTC
TRBJ2-7,NA,TRBD1,TRBV28,CASSPWDSSYEQYF,TGTGCCAGCAGTCCGTGGGACAGTTCCTACGAGCAGTACTTC
TRBJ2-7,few,NA,TRBV5-6,CASSLGSGSYEQYF,TGTGCCAGCAGCTTGGGGTCGGGTTCCTACGAGCAGTACTTC
TRBJ1-5,NA,NA,TRBV4-1,CASSPPAINQPQHF,TGCGCCAGCAGCCCCCCAGCGATTAATCAGCCCCAGCATTTT
TRBJ2-7,NA,NA,TRBV4-1,CASSQDPAANYEQYF,TGCGCCAGCAGCCAAGACCCCGCAGCGAATTACGAGCAGTACTTC
TRBJ1-1,NA,NA,TRBV5-1,CASSLARGDTEAFF,TGCGCCAGCAGCTTGGCTCGGGGGGACACTGAAGCTTTCTTT
TRBJ2-3,NA,TRBD1,TRBV24-1,CATSDRDREYF,TGTGCCACCAGTGACCGGGACAGGGAATATTTT
TRBJ2-5,NA,TRBD2,TRBV6-5,CASRPPLAGVETQYF,TGTGCCAGCAGACCCCCCTTAGCGGGGGTAGAGACCCAGTACTTC
TRBJ2-1,once,TRBD2,TRBV11-3,CASSLALAGGDEQFF,TGTGCCAGCAGCTTAGCATTAGCGGGAGGGGATGAGCAGTTCTTC
TRBJ2-2,few,TRBD2,TRBV2,CASRVLAGPGGELFF,TGTGCCAGCAGAGTACTAGCGGGGCCCGGCGGGGAGCTGTTTTTT
TRBJ2-3,NA,NA,TRBV27,CASSTGGTDTQYF,TGTGCCAGCAGTACGGGAGGCACAGATACGCAGTATTTT
TRBJ2-3,NA,TRBD2,TRBV6-4,CASSDSQLAGWILDTQYF,TGTGCCAGCAGTGACTCTCAGCTAGCGGGATGGATTCTAGATACGCAGTATTTT
TRBJ2-3,NA,NA,TRBV6-6,CASSYRTEEDTQYF,TGTGCCAGCAGTTACAGGACAGAGGAAGATACGCAGTATTTT
TRBJ2-5,NA,NA,TRBV6-6,CASTPGETQYF,TGTGCCAGCACCCCGGGGGAGACCCAGTACTTC
TRBJ1-6,NA,NA,TRBV7-8,CASSPGPPGSPLHF,TGTGCCAGCAGCCCGGGCCCGCCGGGATCACCCCTCCACTTT
TRBJ2-1,NA,TRBD2,TRBV6-6,CASSYLPSGSENEQFF,TGTGCCAGCAGTTACCTTCCTAGCGGGAGCGAGAATGAGCAGTTCTTC
TRBJ1-5,NA,NA,TRBV5-1,CASSLEGGNQPQHF,TGCGCCAGCAGCTTGGAAGGGGGAAATCAGCCCCAGCATTTT